This T cell receptor beta chain was obtained from a study of blood T cell repertoires in COVID-19. Study summary: Sample material is recorded as cDNA or gDNA derived from T cells, B-cell-depleted T cells, or PBMCs.

This clone occurred once. This table comes from immunoSEQ multiplex PCR, and its TCRdb copy is limited to in-frame clones, with some not included. The sample lists about 130,000 clones, roughly 86% occurring once. This CDR3 is built from 13 residues. Trimming took off 5 bases at V and 5 bases at J, with 10 bases between the two ends. Germline loops: CDR1 MNHEY, CDR2 SMNVEV (reference sequence). The TCR originated in a woman in her 70s with COVID-19, enrolled during active disease. Source material: peripheral blood. The J gene is TRBJ2-1, the V gene TRBV27; possible D gene TRBD1, 6 bases. The DNA for the CDR3 is TGTGCCAGCAGTGGCAACAGGGACAATGAGCAGTTCTTC. Its protein product is CASSGNRDNEQFF.